This T cell receptor (beta chain) stems from a study of T cell responses to AZD1222 COVID-19 vaccine. CDR3 size: 12 residues. Study conclusions and caveats: Vaccine-associated CD4 TCRs spanned spike, dominant at 160-218 and 743-854.

As regards this clone: Its antigen remains unidentified.

This table comes from immunoSEQ multiplex PCR, and its TCRdb copy is limited to in-frame clones, with some not included. The sample lists 150,000 or so clones, around nine tenths occurring once. Specimen: peripheral blood, collected on day 0 of AZD1222 vaccination. The sequence came from an adult in good health. The chain links TRBV12-2 to TRBJ2-3. TRBV12-2 is described as a pseudogene. CDR3 protein: CASRSTTDTQYF. For the CDR3, the DNA is TGTGCAAGTCGCTCAACCACAGATACGCAGTATTTT.